This entry lists 30 T cell receptor beta chains sequenced from one sample in a study of T cells in women clearing cervical HPV infection. Repertoires were generated with immunoSEQ multiplex PCR, while TCRdb's copy carries only in-frame clones and drops some. Seen in this sample are 28,000 or so clones; the ten most common clones hold roughly 8%. Sequencing was performed on blood buffy coat. These receptors were obtained from a woman aged 18-69 years with a cervical HPV16 infection that either progressed to CIN3+ or cleared (not recorded which).

With respect to this clone: The CDR3 end falls 3 residues outside the read, so it is completed with the germline J gene. This chain joins TRBV7-9 and TRBJ2-1; 11 bases line up with TRBD2. Germline assignment: CDR1 SEHNR and CDR2 FQNEAQ (reference sequence). The length of the CDR3 is 15 residues. Trimming at V came to 5 bases and at J to 5 bases, leaving 5 bases not matched to a gene. The CDR3 protein is CASSRTSGYDNEQFF. CDR3 DNA, as far as it was read: TGTGCCAGCAGCCGGACTAGCGGGTATGACAATGAG. Together with reference TRBV7-9 and TRBJ2-1, the CDR3 gives the full variable domain: DTGVSQNPRHKITKRGQNVTFRCDPISEHNRLYWYRQTLGQGPEFLTYFQNEAQLEKSRLLSDRFSAERPKGSFSTLEIQRTEQGDSAMYLCASSRTSGYDNEQFFGPGTRLTVL.

In regard to this clone: The sequenced fragment ends 3 residues before the CDR3 boundary, so the rest is inferred from the germline J gene. The chain has TRBV19 and TRBJ2-7; 8 positions match TRBD1. The V gene end was trimmed by 1 base and the J gene end by 3 bases; junction bases not matched to a gene: 5. Per germline, CDR1 LNHDA and CDR2 SQIVND (reference sequence). The CDR3 sequence is 15 residues long. CDR3: CASSIGAGGHYEQYF. The CDR3 DNA, read in part, is TGTGCCAGTAGTATAGGGGCAGGGGGCCACTACGAG.

Concerning this clone itself: The read terminates 3 residues before the CDR3 end, so the remaining end is supplied by the germline J gene. This rearrangement joins TRBV2 to TRBJ1-1, with D possibly being TRBD1 (5 bases). In germline, CDR1 is SNHLY, CDR2 FYNNEI. This CDR3 region has 15 residues. V dropped 5 bases and J dropped 2 bases, with 15 bases sitting between them. The CDR3: CASSTIDRTNTEAFF. CDR3 DNA, as far as it was read: TGTGCCAGCAGTACTATCGACAGAACCAACACTGAA.

With regard to this clone: The read stops 3 residues short of the end of the CDR3; the missing end is completed from the germline J gene. The V call is TRBV5-1, the J call TRBJ1-4; 10 bases agree with TRBD1. The ends lost 4 bases at V and 0 bases at J; junction bases unmatched: 0. The CDR3 covers 15 residues. Germline CDR1 and CDR2: SGHRS and YFSETQ. The CDR3 DNA, read in part, is TGCGCCAGCAGCGGGACAGGGGCAACTAATGAAAAA. Translating gives CASSGTGATNEK. The full CDR3 reads CASSGTGATNEKLFF.

On this clone: The read ends 3 residues early relative to the CDR3; the germline J gene fills the gap. This chain connects TRBV19 to TRBJ2-1; D gene unclear. The CDR3 has 14 amino acids. Germline CDR1 is LNHDA and CDR2 is SQIVND (reference sequence). V was cut by 6 bases and J by 0 bases, with 9 bases left in between. The part of the CDR3 DNA that was read is TGTGCCAGTAGCTCCTACAGCTCCTACAATGAG. This translates into CASSSYSSYNE. The whole CDR3 reads CASSSYSSYNEQFF.

Comments on this clone: From the germline J gene comes the end of the CDR3, since the read stops 3 residues before it. The J gene is TRBJ2-5, the V gene TRBV14; 15 bases match TRBD2. J was trimmed by 4 bases and V by 4 bases; bases with no gene match: 4. Germline CDR1 and CDR2: SGHDN and FVKESK. There are 16 residues in the CDR3. The CDR3 DNA, read in part, is TGTGCCAGCAGCCCGTGGACTAGCGGGAGGGGAGAGACC. It encodes CASSPWTSGRGET. The complete CDR3 protein is CASSPWTSGRGETQYF.

To note about this clone: The read terminates 3 residues before the CDR3 end, so the remaining end is supplied by the germline J gene. The V and J genes are TRBV2 and TRBJ2-7; 8 nucleotides agree with TRBD2. The V and J ends lost 4 bases and 1 base, in that order; junction bases with no gene match: 3. The length of the CDR3 is 14 residues. The germline gives CDR1 SNHLY, CDR2 FYNNEI. The sequenced CDR3 bases are TGTGCCAGCAGTGGGACTAGCACTTCCTACGAG. It yields the protein CASSGTSTSYE. The whole CDR3 region reads CASSGTSTSYEQYF.

Comments on this clone: The read ends 3 residues shy of where the CDR3 ends; the end is completed using the germline J gene. The rearrangement uses TRBV18 and TRBJ2-1; TRBD1 matches at 11 bases. Germline values: CDR1 KGHSH, CDR2 LQKENI. The CDR3 totals 15 residues. J was trimmed by 7 bases and V by 6 bases; bases with no gene match: 8. The sequenced CDR3 bases are TGTGCCAGCTCCCTTGGACAGGGGGCGGGTAATGAG. It codes for CASSLGQGAGNE. The whole CDR3 sequence reads CASSLGQGAGNEQFF. The full variable domain, in which reference TRBV18 and TRBJ2-1 provide the parts outside the CDR3, is NAGVMQNPRHLVRRRGQEARLRCSPMKGHSHVYWYRQLPEEGLKFMVYLQKENIIDESGMPKERFSAEFPKEGPSILRIQQVVRGDSAAYFCASSLGQGAGNEQFFGPGTRLTVL.

Concerning this clone itself: The read ends 3 residues shy of where the CDR3 ends; the end is completed using the germline J gene. V and J are TRBV20-1 and TRBJ1-5, with D tentatively TRBD1 (5 bases). With 1 base removed from V and 2 bases from J, the gap between germline ends came to 12 bases. The CDR3 contains 15 residues. From germline, CDR1 is DFQATT and CDR2 SNEGSKA (reference sequence). The sequenced CDR3 bases are TGCAGTGCTAGAGCTCTAACGGGGGGCAATCAGCCC. Amino acids: CSARALTGGNQP. The whole CDR3 is CSARALTGGNQPQHF.

In the case of this clone: The read falls 3 residues short of the CDR3 end, and the missing part is taken from the germline J gene. The genes are TRBV18 and TRBJ2-7, with 12 bases that match TRBD2. V lost 4 bases to trimming and J lost 6 bases; unmatched junction nucleotides: 7. Germline lookup yields CDR1 KGHSH and CDR2 LQKENI. This CDR3 contains 15 residues. The part of the CDR3 DNA that was read is TGTGCCAGCTCACAGACTAGCGGGGGCCTCTCCGAG. Its protein is CASSQTSGGLSE. The entire CDR3 is CASSQTSGGLSEQYF.

With regard to this clone: The missing CDR3 end, 3 residues past where the read stops, is filled in from the germline J gene. This sequence joins TRBV30 and TRBJ1-2; tentatively, D is TRBD1 (5 bases). Germline assignment: CDR1 GTSNPN and CDR2 SVGIG (reference sequence). The CDR3 consists of 17 residues. The V and J ends lost 3 bases and 0 bases respectively, with 20 bases between them. CDR3 bases read: TGTGCCTGGAGCGGTCGACAGACGAAGAACCCTAACTATGGC. Translated, it gives CAWSGRQTKNPNYG. The full CDR3 is CAWSGRQTKNPNYGYTF.

On this clone itself: The read finishes 3 residues shy of the CDR3 end, and the germline J gene is used to complete it. The V gene is TRBV20-1, the J gene TRBJ2-1, with D perhaps matching TRBD2 (7 bases). The germline V gene encodes CDR1 DFQATT and CDR2 SNEGSKA (reference sequence). CDR3 length equals 13 residues. V shed 6 bases and J shed 7 bases, with 16 bases lying between them. Partial CDR3 DNA: TGCAGTGCGGGTGGGGGGGGGCGAAATGAG. It codes for CSAGGGGRNE. The entire CDR3 is CSAGGGGRNEQFF.

Points on this clone: The read terminates 3 residues ahead of where the CDR3 ends, so the germline J gene completes it. The genes are TRBV19 and TRBJ1-1; D may be TRBD1 (5 bases). V was shortened by 4 bases and J by 3 bases, with 15 bases between the two germline ends. Germline V gene data show CDR1 as LNHDA and CDR2 as SQIVND (reference sequence). The CDR3 runs 15 residues. The CDR3 loop reads CASSTPRQGDTEAFF. Partial CDR3 DNA: TGTGCCAGTAGTACTCCACGGCAGGGTGACACTGAA. The entire variable domain, with the rest obtained from reference TRBV19 and TRBJ1-1, is as follows: DGGITQSPKYLFRKEGQNVTLSCEQNLNHDAMYWYRQDPGQGLRLIYYSQIVNDFQKGDIAEGYSVSREKKESFPLTVTSAQKNPTAFYLCASSTPRQGDTEAFFGQGTRLTVV.

On this clone itself: The sequenced fragment ends 3 residues before the CDR3 boundary, so the rest is inferred from the germline J gene. V is TRBV5-1 and J is TRBJ2-7; D remains ambiguous. CDR1 SGHRS and CDR2 YFSETQ come from the germline V gene. Trimming pared 0 bases from V and 3 bases from J, leaving 7 bases between. The CDR3 totals 13 residues. The CDR3 sequence: CASSLAEDYEQYF. CDR3 bases read: TGCGCCAGCAGCTTGGCAGAAGACTACGAG.

In the case of this clone: The sequenced fragment ends 3 residues before the CDR3 boundary, so the rest is inferred from the germline J gene. V and J are TRBV5-1 and TRBJ2-2; maybe TRBD1 (5 bases). V lost 0 bases to trimming and J lost 2 bases, with 8 bases between them. The CDR3 is made up of 15 amino acids. Germline V lookup: CDR1 SGHRS, CDR2 YFSETQ. The part of the CDR3 DNA that was read is TGCGCCAGCAGCTTGGGCAGGGTTAACACCGGGGAG. Translating it yields CASSLGRVNTGE. The complete CDR3 sequence is CASSLGRVNTGELFF. Supplemented by reference TRBV5-1 and TRBJ2-2, the full variable domain reads KAGVTQTPRYLIKTRGQQVTLSCSPISGHRSVSWYQQTPGQGLQFLFEYFSETQRNKGNFPGRFSGRQFSNSRSEMNVSTLELGDSALYLCASSLGRVNTGELFFGEGSRLTVL.

Remarks on this clone: Sequencing ends 3 residues short of the CDR3 end; the germline J gene provides the rest. V is TRBV2 and J is TRBJ2-1; TRBD1 matches at 9 bases. Trimming cost V 2 bases and J 4 bases; bases outside gene matches: 3. Germline CDR1 is SNHLY and CDR2 is FYNNEI. The CDR3 is 15 residues long. Partial CDR3 DNA: TGTGCCAGCAGTGAAACGGGACAGGGTTACAATGAG. The encoded protein is CASSETGQGYNE. The complete CDR3 reads CASSETGQGYNEQFF. Together with reference TRBV2 and TRBJ2-1, the CDR3 gives the full variable domain: EPEVTQTPSHQVTQMGQEVILRCVPISNHLYFYWYRQILGQKVEFLVSFYNNEISEKSEIFDDQFSVERPDGSNFTLKIRSTKLEDSAMYFCASSETGQGYNEQFFGPGTRLTVL.

Note on this clone: The CDR3 end is not reached by the read, which stops 3 residues before it; the germline J gene fills it in. The chain joins TRBV19 to TRBJ1-4; D gene uncertain. The germline CDR1 and CDR2 sequences are LNHDA and SQIVND (reference sequence). The V end was cut by 3 bases, the J end by 5 bases, with 13 bases between. The CDR3 sequence is 15 residues long. The sequenced CDR3 bases are TGTGCCAGTAGTATCGGAGGGCAGGTAAATGAAAAA. Its protein is CASSIGGQVNEK. In full, the CDR3 reads CASSIGGQVNEKLFF.

Remarks on this clone: The read terminates 3 residues ahead of where the CDR3 ends, so the germline J gene completes it. This chain joins TRBV4-1 and TRBJ1-4; TRBD1 is a possible D gene (5 bases). The germline gives CDR1 MGHRA, CDR2 YSYEKL. This CDR3 has 16 residues. The CDR3: CASSQEPGDFSSPLFF. The sequenced CDR3 bases are TGCGCCAGCAGCCAAGAACCGGGGGATTTTAGTTCACCA.

A remark on this clone: The observed sequence ends 3 residues before the CDR3 terminus, with the missing tail filled in from the germline J gene. This chain connects TRBV20-1 to TRBJ2-1; 14 bases line up with TRBD2. V lost 4 bases, J lost 6 bases, and 5 bases stayed unmatched. There are 15 residues in the CDR3. Germline CDR1 reads DFQATT; CDR2 reads SNEGSKA (reference sequence). The part of the CDR3 DNA that was read is TGCAGTGCTACCGGACTAGCGGGGGGCCTCAATGAG. Translating it yields CSATGLAGGLNE. The whole CDR3 is CSATGLAGGLNEQFF.

CDR3 sequence: CATAVDRGHQPQHF. CDR3 DNA (partial): TGTGCCACCGCCGTGGACAGGGGGCATCAGCCC. This chain uses TRBV6-2 or TRBV6-3 with TRBJ1-5; 11 nucleotides line up with TRBD1. The read halts 3 residues ahead of the CDR3 end, with the missing end drawn from the germline J gene. V shed 10 bases and J 5 bases; nucleotides not matched to a gene: 7. Germline assignment: CDR1 MNHEY and CDR2 SVGEGT. The CDR3 contains 14 residues.

As for this clone: The read gets to within 3 residues of the CDR3 end, and the germline J gene fills in the rest. The rearrangement joins TRBV18 to TRBJ1-3, with TRBD1 matching over 7 bases. V lost 4 bases, J lost 1 base, and 1 base stayed unmatched. Per germline, CDR1 KGHSH and CDR2 LQKENI. This CDR3 is 14 amino acids long. The CDR3 loop is CASSQGASGNTIYF. The sequenced part of the CDR3 DNA is TGTGCCAGCTCACAGGGGGCTTCTGGAAACACC. The variable domain in full, completed from reference TRBV18 and TRBJ1-3, reads NAGVMQNPRHLVRRRGQEARLRCSPMKGHSHVYWYRQLPEEGLKFMVYLQKENIIDESGMPKERFSAEFPKEGPSILRIQQVVRGDSAAYFCASSQGASGNTIYFGEGSWLTVV.

For this clone: With the read ending 3 residues before the CDR3 end, the germline J gene is used to fill in that end. The gene calls are TRBV7-2 and TRBJ2-5; the D gene is possibly TRBD2 (6 bases). Germline CDR1 and CDR2: SGHTA and FQGNSA. V lost 1 base and J lost 4, with 13 bases in between. The CDR3 extends over 15 amino acids. The CDR3 bases that were read are TGTGCCAGCAGCTTAGGTGGCGGGGTGGCAGAGACC. Protein product: CASSLGGGVAET. The full CDR3 is CASSLGGGVAETQYF.

A word on this clone: The CDR3 is cut off 3 residues early in the read; its end comes from the germline J gene. The gene calls are TRBV7-6 and TRBJ1-4; TRBD1 is a possible D gene (5 bases). V gave up 0 bases and J gave up 4 bases, with 9 bases separating them. This CDR3 is 15 amino acids long. The germline CDR1 and CDR2 sequences are SGHVS and FNYEAQ. CDR3 DNA (partial): TGTGCCAGCAGCTTAGCGCGACAGATTAATGAAAAA. The encoded protein is CASSLARQINEK. The entire CDR3 reads CASSLARQINEKLFF.

Remarks on this clone: The CDR3 end falls 3 residues outside the read, so it is completed with the germline J gene. This chain links TRBV19 with TRBJ1-2, with TRBD1 matching 8 bases. With 0 bases clipped from V and 4 bases from J, the junction kept 4 bases outside the gene matches. The CDR3 is 15 amino acids. Germline V gene sequence: CDR1 LNHDA, CDR2 SQIVND (reference sequence). CDR3 DNA, as far as it was read: TGTGCCAGTAGTATAGATCCAGGGACAGGCTATGGC. This codes for CASSIDPGTGYG. The complete CDR3 sequence is CASSIDPGTGYGYTF.

In regard to this clone: The DNA ends 3 residues before the CDR3 does, and the rest of the CDR3 is filled in from the germline J gene. The chain is built from TRBV5-6 and TRBJ2-1; 7 nucleotides agree with TRBD1. Per the germline V gene, CDR1 is SGHDT and CDR2 is YYEEEE. CDR3 length: 13 residues. Trimming took 4 bases from V and 6 from J; bases not matched to a gene: 4. Here the CDR3 reads CASSLTGFNEQFF. Incomplete CDR3 DNA: TGTGCCAGCAGCCTGACAGGGTTCAATGAG. Looking up the rest from reference TRBV5-6 and TRBJ2-1 gives the full variable domain: DAGVTQSPTHLIKTRGQQVTLRCSPKSGHDTVSWYQQALGQGPQFIFQYYEEEERQRGNFPDRFSGHQFPNYSSELNVNALLLGDSALYLCASSLTGFNEQFFGPGTRLTVL.

In the case of this clone: Mismatch with germline at one junction end may stem from a read error. The read stops 3 residues short of the end of the CDR3; the missing end is completed from the germline J gene. The chain carries TRBV7-9 and TRBJ1-2, with a weak D call TRBD1 (6 bases). The CDR3 spans 14 residues. Per the germline V gene, CDR1 is SEHNR and CDR2 is FQNEAQ (reference sequence). CDR3 residues: CARSFRDIWNDYTF. The CDR3 bases that were read are TGTGCCAGAAGCTTCCGGGACATCTGGAATGAC.

Of note for this clone: The missing CDR3 end, 3 residues past where the read stops, is filled in from the germline J gene. The J gene is TRBJ1-1, the V gene TRBV5-1; perhaps TRBD1 as D (5 bases). Trimming removed 0 bases at V and 4 bases at J, with 13 bases between. Germline CDR1 reads SGHRS; CDR2 reads YFSETQ. The CDR3 extends over 15 amino acids. The covered CDR3 bases are TGCGCCAGCAGCTTGGCCATTTCGGGGGGCACTGAA. Translated: CASSLAISGGTE. The full CDR3 is CASSLAISGGTEAFF.

With respect to this clone: The read is 3 residues too short to cover the CDR3 end, so that end is filled in from the germline J gene. The rearrangement links TRBV7-2 to TRBJ1-1; D is possibly TRBD1 (6 bases). The CDR3 length is 13 residues. The germline V gene encodes CDR1 SGHTA and CDR2 FQGNSA. CDR3 bases read: TGTGCCAGCAGCCTCTGGGTCGGGGGGCAA. As protein: CASSLWVGGQ. The full CDR3 reads CASSLWVGGQAFF.

Comments on this clone: The sequenced fragment ends 3 residues before the CDR3 boundary, so the rest is inferred from the germline J gene. The chain has TRBV14 and TRBJ2-7, with D tentatively TRBD1 (5 bases). In germline, CDR1 is SGHDN, CDR2 FVKESK. Trimming stripped 4 bases from V and 2 bases from J, with 18 bases between. The CDR3 consists of 16 residues. CDR3 bases read: TGTGCCAGCAGCCTACTAACAGGCGACTTTCCCTACGAG. This codes for CASSLLTGDFPYE. The whole CDR3 reads CASSLLTGDFPYEQYF.

As for this clone: Coverage ceases 3 residues before the CDR3 finishes, and the germline J gene fills in the end. The chain couples TRBV12-5 to TRBJ2-2, with a possible D match to TRBD2 (7 bases). This CDR3 region has 14 residues. Germline-derived CDR1 and CDR2 are LGHNT and FRNRAP. CDR3 DNA (partial): TGTGCTAGTGGTTTCGGGGGGCAGATTGAAAAG. As protein: CASGFGGQIEK. The CDR3 in full is CASGFGGQIEKLFF.